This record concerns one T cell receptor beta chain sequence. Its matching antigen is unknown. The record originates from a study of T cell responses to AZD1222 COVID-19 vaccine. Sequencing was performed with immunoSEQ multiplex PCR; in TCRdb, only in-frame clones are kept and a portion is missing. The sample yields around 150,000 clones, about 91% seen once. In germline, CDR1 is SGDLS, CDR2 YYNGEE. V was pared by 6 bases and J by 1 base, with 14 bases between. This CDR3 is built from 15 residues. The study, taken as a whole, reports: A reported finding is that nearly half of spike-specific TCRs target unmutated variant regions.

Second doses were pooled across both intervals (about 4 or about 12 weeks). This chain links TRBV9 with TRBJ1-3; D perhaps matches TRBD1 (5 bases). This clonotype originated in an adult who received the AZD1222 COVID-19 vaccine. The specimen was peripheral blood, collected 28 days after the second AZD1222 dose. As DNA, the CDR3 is TGTGCCAGCACCCCTGAGGGGAGGTCTGGAAACACCATATATTTT. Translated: CASTPEGRSGNTIYF.